Presented here are 27 T cell receptor beta chains from one specimen sequenced in a study of T-cell reconstitution after alpha-beta-depleted transplantation in children. This sample's TCRbeta library carried unique molecular identifier barcodes. Each CDR3 protein gets one entry after TCRdb re-called the PCR reads with MiXCR. The data hold some 640,000 distinct CDR3 sequences, with about 15% observed a single time. Sequencing used PBMCs from the stem cell graft donor, obtained from the stem cell graft. These receptors originate from a human donor who donated a stem cell graft to a child with acute myeloid leukemia.

This clonotype has more than one count but fewer than ten. The chain couples TRBV29-1 to TRBJ2-2, with a weak D call TRBD2 (7 bases). Germline loops: CDR1 SQVTM, CDR2 ANQGSEA. The V gene lost 4 bases and the J gene lost 4 bases, with 10 bases spanning the gap. This CDR3 spans 13 amino acids. This CDR3 reads CSVGGGATGELFF. CDR3 coding DNA: TGCAGCGTTGGGGGGGGGGCCACCGGGGAGCTGTTTTTT.

This clonotype showed up just a few times. The chain links TRBV5-6 to TRBJ2-1; D is unresolved. V lost 1 base, J lost 5 bases, and 19 bases lay in between. CDR3 length: 17 residues. Per germline, CDR1 SGHDT and CDR2 YYEEEE. The CDR3 protein is CASSLLTAIWPDNEQFF. The CDR3 DNA reads as TGTGCCAGCAGCTTGCTTACGGCGATATGGCCAGACAATGAGCAGTTCTTC.

The table lists this clonotype with a few counts. This chain uses TRBV27 with TRBJ2-3, with TRBD2 identical over 12 bases. This CDR3 spans 15 amino acids. CDR1 MNHEY and CDR2 SMNVEV come from the germline V gene (reference sequence). Trimming removed 6 bases from V and 3 bases from J; junction bases left unmatched: 4. CDR3 nucleotide sequence: TGTGCCAGCAGAAGACTAGCGGGGGTGACAGATACGCAGTATTTT. Translating it yields CASRRLAGVTDTQYF.

The chain has TRBV11-2 and TRBJ1-1; no clear D gene. Germline assignment: CDR1 SGHAT and CDR2 FQNNGV. Between the trimmed V and J ends, which lost 1 base and 8 bases, there was a span of 23 bases. CDR3 length: 17 residues. CDR3 nucleotides: TGTGCCAGCAGCTTAGTAAGGTCGGGGAATTACGTCAGAGAAGCTTTCTTT. Translated: CASSLVRSGNYVREAFF. Full variable domain (outside the CDR3, taken from reference TRBV11-2 and TRBJ1-1): EAGVAQSPRYKIIEKRQSVAFWCNPISGHATLYWYQQILGQGPKLLIQFQNNGVVDDSQLPKDRFSAERLKGVDSTLKIQPAKLEDSAVYLCASSLVRSGNYVREAFFGQGTRLTVV.

This clonotype has ten or more counts. The chain carries TRBV5-6 and TRBJ2-5; maybe TRBD2 (6 bases). Trimming left V 2 bases short and J 5 bases short, with 19 bases between. From germline, CDR1 is SGHDT and CDR2 YYEEEE. The CDR3 runs to 16 residues. The CDR3 nucleotides are TGTGCCAGCAGCTTCCGGACCGGGACTCTTAGGGAGACCCAGTACTTC. It is translated as CASSFRTGTLRETQYF.

The table lists this clonotype with many counts. The rearrangement links TRBV6-5 to TRBJ1-3; D is ambiguous. The ends were cut back, 2 bases at V and 3 bases at J, with 8 bases in the middle. The length of the CDR3 is 14 residues. Germline V gene data show CDR1 as MNHEY and CDR2 as SVGAGI. The CDR3 protein is CASSYRRSGNTIYF. In nucleotides, the CDR3 is TGTGCCAGCAGTTACCGACGGAGTGGAAACACCATATATTTT.

The rearrangement links TRBV7-9 to TRBJ2-1, with 10 bases fitting TRBD2. V lost 1 base and J lost 4; bases outside the gene matches: 4. From germline, CDR1 is SEHNR and CDR2 FQNEAQ (reference sequence). This CDR3 contains 16 residues. CDR3 sequence reads: CASSLGRTSGYNEQFF. Written as DNA, the CDR3 is TGTGCCAGCAGCTTAGGAAGGACTAGCGGTTACAATGAGCAGTTCTTC.

This clonotype was detected only a few times. The chain carries TRBV27 and TRBJ2-1, with TRBD1 identical over 9 bases. CDR3 length: 15 amino acids. Germline CDR1 reads MNHEY; CDR2 reads SMNVEV (reference sequence). Trimming cost V 4 bases and J 5 bases; bases outside gene matches: 6. The CDR3 region has the DNA TGTGCCAGCAGTTCTCGACAGGGGGGCCACAATGAGCAGTTCTTC. Protein sequence: CASSSRQGGHNEQFF.

At least ten counts were recorded for this clonotype. This rearrangement joins TRBV6-1 to TRBJ2-7; no clear D. This CDR3 is 13 amino acids long. Germline CDR1 MNHNS, CDR2 SASEGT. V was trimmed by 3 bases and J by 3 bases, leaving 9 bases between them. The CDR3 DNA reads TGTGCCAGCAGTGAGGAGACTGACTACGAGCAGTACTTC. It encodes CASSEETDYEQYF.

About this clonotype: A much larger clone is a single base away; this may be a read error. The V and J genes are TRBV20-1 and TRBJ2-5; D remains ambiguous. Looked up from germline, CDR1 is DFQATT and CDR2 is SNEGSKA (reference sequence). V dropped 3 bases and J dropped 10 bases, with 15 bases sitting between them. There are 12 residues in the CDR3. DNA of the CDR3: TGCAGTGCTAGGGGCAACGACTGGGACCAGTACTTC. It translates to CSARGNDWDQYF.

This clonotype was seen a few times. The chain links TRBV5-1 to TRBJ2-1, with TRBD2 matching 11 bases. J gave up 4 bases and V 7 bases, and 7 bases lay outside the gene matches. The germline V gene has CDR1 SGHRS and CDR2 YFSETQ. The CDR3 spans 15 residues. As DNA, the CDR3 is TGCGCCAGCTGTACCCTAGCGGGGGGATACAATGAGCAGTTCTTC. As protein: CASCTLAGGYNEQFF. Full variable domain (missing parts from reference TRBV5-1 and TRBJ2-1): KAGVTQTPRYLIKTRGQQVTLSCSPISGHRSVSWYQQTPGQGLQFLFEYFSETQRNKGNFPGRFSGRQFSNSRSEMNVSTLELGDSALYLCASCTLAGGYNEQFFGPGTRLTVL.

A few counts support this clonotype. This rearrangement joins TRBV7-9 to TRBJ2-7; D is possibly TRBD1 (5 bases). V was trimmed by 4 bases and J by 3 bases, leaving 10 bases between them. This CDR3 region has 13 residues. Germline CDR1 is SEHNR and CDR2 is FQNEAQ (reference sequence). CDR3 in amino acids: CASSSLDSYEQYV. The CDR3 DNA sequence: TGTGCCAGCAGCTCCCTAGACAGCTACGAGCAGTACGTC.

This clonotype came up many times. The V call is TRBV27, the J call TRBJ1-5; a weak D match, TRBD1 (5 bases). The length of the CDR3 is 16 residues. Germline CDR1 reads MNHEY; CDR2 reads SMNVEV (reference sequence). The V end was cut by 6 bases, the J end by 4 bases, with 19 bases between. CDR3 nucleotides: TGTGCCAGCAGCCTTTCCTCCTACCCAGGGAATCAGCCCCAGCATTTT. Protein product: CASSLSSYPGNQPQHF.

This clonotype has at least ten counts. CDR3 nucleotides: TGCGCCAGCAGCTACCGGGACGGTGCCTACGAGCAGTACTTC. This translates into CASSYRDGAYEQYF. The chain carries TRBV5-1 and TRBJ2-7, with D perhaps matching TRBD1 or TRBD2 (5 bases each). The CDR3 spans 14 residues. With 3 bases removed from V and 2 bases from J, the gap between germline ends came to 12 bases. Per the germline V gene, CDR1 is SGHRS and CDR2 is YFSETQ.

This clonotype was detected ten times or more. The germline gene is not matched at one end of the junction; a read error may be the cause. The rearrangement uses TRBV20-1 and TRBJ2-3; D is possibly TRBD2 (5 bases). Germline V gene sequence: CDR1 DFQATT, CDR2 SNEGSKA (reference sequence). This CDR3 has 13 residues. CDR3 nucleotide sequence: TGCAGTGCCAGAGGGTCTACCACAGATACGCAGTATTTT. Translation: CSARGSTTDTQYF.

The table lists this clonotype with many counts. The chain recombines TRBV7-2 with TRBJ1-5; no clear D gene. The ends were cut back, 2 bases at V and 8 bases at J, with 16 bases in the middle. The CDR3 spans 15 residues. Germline V CDR1 and CDR2: SGHTA, FQGNSA. The CDR3 DNA is TGTGCCAGCAGCTTAATGGGTGCATGGGGAGAGCCCCAGCATTTT. Translating gives CASSLMGAWGEPQHF.

V usage is TRBV21-1 and J usage is TRBJ2-3; TRBD2 is the table's D call, not checked against the DNA. TRBV21-1 is a pseudogene segment. The CDR3 runs to 15 residues. CDR3 sequence (DNA): TGTGCCAGCCCGGCGGCGGGAGGTGGTAGGGATACGCAGTATTTT. Translated: CASPAAGGGRDTQYF.

This clonotype was detected a few times. The gene calls are TRBV7-2 and TRBJ1-1; a possible D gene is TRBD1 (5 bases). With 7 bases removed from V and 11 bases from J, the gap between germline ends came to 23 bases. Germline V CDR1 and CDR2: SGHTA, FQGNSA. The CDR3 covers 14 residues. This CDR3 is CASTPTQVERGAFF. CDR3 DNA sequence: TGTGCCAGCACCCCCACACAAGTGGAGCGGGGGGCTTTCTTT.

This clonotype showed up many times. The V gene is TRBV12-3 or TRBV12-4, the J gene TRBJ2-7, with a weak D call TRBD1 (5 bases). This CDR3 is 13 amino acids long. Deletions cut 3 bases from V and 5 bases from J, with 11 bases between. The CDR3 is CASSFNRNNEQYF. Written as DNA, the CDR3 is TGTGCCAGCAGTTTCAACAGGAACAACGAGCAGTACTTC.

This clonotype was observed many times. The chain joins TRBV20-1 to TRBJ1-2, with 7 bases lining up with TRBD1. The CDR3 runs to 14 residues. The V and J ends lost 2 bases and 8 bases, in that order; junction bases with no gene match: 11. From germline, CDR1 is DFQATT and CDR2 SNEGSKA (reference sequence). DNA of the CDR3: TGCAGTGCTAGACGGGACAGAACCCAAGGGGGCTACACCTTC. Protein: CSARRDRTQGGYTF.

This clonotype was seen a few times. V gene TRBV3-1 combines with J gene TRBJ2-1; 14 bases line up with TRBD2. Trimming took 4 bases from V and 8 from J; bases not matched to a gene: 4. The CDR3 is 15 residues long. The germline V gene encodes CDR1 LGHDT and CDR2 YNNKEL (reference sequence). The CDR3 coding sequence is TGTGCCAGCAGCCGACTAGCGGGGGGGCCGGATGAGCAGTTCTTC. Its translation is CASSRLAGGPDEQFF.

CDR3 sequence: CASSLLAGGLRTDTQYF. CDR3 bases: TGTGCCAGCAGCCTTCTAGCGGGGGGGCTAAGGACAGATACGCAGTATTTT. This sequence joins TRBV14 and TRBJ2-3; 12 positions match TRBD2. Unmatched junction bases numbered 8, after V lost 4 bases and J lost 3 bases. The CDR3 is 17 amino acids. Germline V lookup: CDR1 SGHDN, CDR2 FVKESK.

This clonotype was observed many times. The chain is built from TRBV10-3 and TRBJ1-1, with a weak D call TRBD1 (6 bases). This CDR3 spans 12 amino acids. V was cut by 6 bases and J by 1 base, with 6 bases left in between. CDR1 is ENHRY, CDR2 SYGVKD, per germline. The CDR3 is CAIRQGNTEAFF. In DNA, the CDR3 is TGTGCCATCAGACAGGGGAACACTGAAGCTTTCTTT.

V gene TRBV20-1 combines with J gene TRBJ2-7, with D possibly matching TRBD2 (5 bases). The germline V gene encodes CDR1 DFQATT and CDR2 SNEGSKA (reference sequence). The V and J ends lost 2 bases and 2 bases respectively, with 19 bases between them. This CDR3 contains 16 residues. In DNA, the CDR3 is TGCAGTGCTAGAACCCCCCGAGGGAACACAGCCTACGAGCAGTACTTC. It encodes CSARTPRGNTAYEQYF.

The V gene is TRBV27, the J gene TRBJ1-1; D is unclear. V was trimmed by 3 bases and J by 7 bases, leaving 18 bases between them. CDR1 is MNHEY and CDR2 is SMNVEV in the germline V gene (reference sequence). This CDR3 has 15 amino acids. CDR3 sequence: CASSFVSSMGGEAFF. DNA of the CDR3: TGTGCCAGCAGTTTCGTTTCGAGTATGGGTGGTGAAGCTTTCTTT.

In this sample, this clonotype turned up many times. The V and J genes are TRBV20-1 and TRBJ2-6; no definite D call. Germline V gene sequence: CDR1 DFQATT, CDR2 SNEGSKA (reference sequence). V lost 3 bases to trimming and J lost 3 bases, with 12 bases between them. The CDR3 length is 15 residues. The CDR3 spells CSASSLSFGANVLTF. For the CDR3, the DNA is TGCAGTGCTAGTAGTTTGAGCTTTGGGGCCAACGTCCTGACTTTC.

This clonotype came up many times. This chain connects TRBV20-1 to TRBJ2-3, with D uncertain. The CDR3 runs to 11 residues. CDR1 is DFQATT, CDR2 SNEGSKA, per germline (reference sequence). V was shortened by 5 bases and J by 5 bases, with 8 bases between the two germline ends. The CDR3, as DNA: TGCAGTGCTTTCGACTTAGATACGCAGTATTTT. Translated: CSAFDLDTQYF.